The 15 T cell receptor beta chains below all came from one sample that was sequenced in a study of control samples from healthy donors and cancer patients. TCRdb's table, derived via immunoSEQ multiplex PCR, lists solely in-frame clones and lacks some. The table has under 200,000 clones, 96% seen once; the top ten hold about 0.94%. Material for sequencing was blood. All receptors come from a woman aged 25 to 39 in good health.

The CDR3 DNA reads as TGTGCCAGTAGTATTCGTCCTCCGAGGGCCAAAAACATTCAGTACTTC. This codes for CASSIRPPRAKNIQYF. This chain joins TRBV19 and TRBJ2-4; D not resolved. V lost 3 bases, J lost 1 base, and 13 bases lay in between. CDR1 is LNHDA and CDR2 is SQIVND in the germline V gene (reference sequence). This CDR3 region has 16 residues.

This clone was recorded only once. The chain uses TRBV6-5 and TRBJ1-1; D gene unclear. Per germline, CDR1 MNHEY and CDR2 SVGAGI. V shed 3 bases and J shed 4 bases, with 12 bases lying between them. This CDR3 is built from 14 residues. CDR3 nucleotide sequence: TGTGCCAGCAGTTATTCAGCCTTGGGCACTGAAGCTTTCTTT. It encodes CASSYSALGTEAFF.

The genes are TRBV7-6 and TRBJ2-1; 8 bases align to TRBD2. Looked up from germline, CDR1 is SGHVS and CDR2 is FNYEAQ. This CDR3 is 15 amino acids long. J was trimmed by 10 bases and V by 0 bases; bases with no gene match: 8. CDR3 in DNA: TGTGCCAGCAGCTTAGCGGCGGGGGGTCCAATGGAGCAGTTCTTC. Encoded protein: CASSLAAGGPMEQFF.

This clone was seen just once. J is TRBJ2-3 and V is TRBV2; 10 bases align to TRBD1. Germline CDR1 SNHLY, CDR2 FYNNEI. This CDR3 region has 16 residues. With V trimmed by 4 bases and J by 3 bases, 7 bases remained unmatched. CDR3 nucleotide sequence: TGTGCCAGCAGTGCCTGGGACAGGGGCGAGACAGATACGCAGTATTTT. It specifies CASSAWDRGETDTQYF.

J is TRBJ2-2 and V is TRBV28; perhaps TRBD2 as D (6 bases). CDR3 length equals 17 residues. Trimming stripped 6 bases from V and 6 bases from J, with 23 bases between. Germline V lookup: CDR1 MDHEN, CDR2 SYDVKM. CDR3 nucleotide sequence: TGTGCCAGCAGGGGGCTACGGCTAGCGAAGGAGGCCGGGGAGCTGTTTTTT. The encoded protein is CASRGLRLAKEAGELFF.

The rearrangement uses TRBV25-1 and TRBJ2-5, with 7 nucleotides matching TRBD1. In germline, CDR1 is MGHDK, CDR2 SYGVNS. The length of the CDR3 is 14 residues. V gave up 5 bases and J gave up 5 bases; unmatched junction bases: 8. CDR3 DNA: TGTGCCAGCAGTTACACAGGGGTTTGGGAGACCCAGTACTTC. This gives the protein CASSYTGVWETQYF.

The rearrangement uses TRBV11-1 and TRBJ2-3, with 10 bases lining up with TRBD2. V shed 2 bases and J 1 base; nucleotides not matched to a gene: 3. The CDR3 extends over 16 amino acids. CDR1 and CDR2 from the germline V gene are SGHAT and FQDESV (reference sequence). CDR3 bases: TGTGCCAGCAGCTTAACGCTAGCGGGGGGCACAGATACGCAGTATTTT. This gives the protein CASSLTLAGGTDTQYF.

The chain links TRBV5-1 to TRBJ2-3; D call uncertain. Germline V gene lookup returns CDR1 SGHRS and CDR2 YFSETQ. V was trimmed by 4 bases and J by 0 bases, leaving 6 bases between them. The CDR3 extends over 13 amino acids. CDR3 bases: TGCGCCAGCAGCAAAAAGAGCACAGATACGCAGTATTTT. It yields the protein CASSKKSTDTQYF.

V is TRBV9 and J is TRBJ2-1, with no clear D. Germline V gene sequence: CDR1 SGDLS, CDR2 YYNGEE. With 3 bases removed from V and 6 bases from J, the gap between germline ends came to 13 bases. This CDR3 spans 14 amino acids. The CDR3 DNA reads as TGTGCCAGCAGCGGTCCCGTAGGGTCCAATGAGCAGTTCTTC. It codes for CASSGPVGSNEQFF.

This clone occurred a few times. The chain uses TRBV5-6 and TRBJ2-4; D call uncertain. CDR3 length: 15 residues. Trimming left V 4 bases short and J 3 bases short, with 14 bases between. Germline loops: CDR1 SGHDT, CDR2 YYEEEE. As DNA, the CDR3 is TGTGCCAGCAGCCCCCTGGGATTAGGCAAAAACATTCAGTACTTC. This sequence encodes CASSPLGLGKNIQYF.

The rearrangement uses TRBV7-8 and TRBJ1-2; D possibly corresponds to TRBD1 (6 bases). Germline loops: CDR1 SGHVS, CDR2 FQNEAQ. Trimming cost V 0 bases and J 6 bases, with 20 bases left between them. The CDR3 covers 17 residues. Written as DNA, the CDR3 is TGTGCCAGCAGCTTAGCAGGGACAAGGGGTCCCTACCATGGCTACACCTTC. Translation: CASSLAGTRGPYHGYTF.

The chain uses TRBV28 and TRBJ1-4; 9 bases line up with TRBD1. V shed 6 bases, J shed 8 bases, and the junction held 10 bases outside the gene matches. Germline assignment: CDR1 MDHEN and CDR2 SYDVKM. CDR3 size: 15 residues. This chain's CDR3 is CASSQTGTGSEKLFF. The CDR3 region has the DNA TGTGCCAGCAGCCAAACCGGGACAGGGTCCGAAAAACTGTTTTTT. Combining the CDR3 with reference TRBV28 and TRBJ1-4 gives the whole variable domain DVKVTQSSRYLVKRTGEKVFLECVQDMDHENMFWYRQDPGLGLRLIYFSYDVKMKEKGDIPEGYSVSREKKERFSLILESASTNQTSMYLCASSQTGTGSEKLFFGSGTQLSVL.

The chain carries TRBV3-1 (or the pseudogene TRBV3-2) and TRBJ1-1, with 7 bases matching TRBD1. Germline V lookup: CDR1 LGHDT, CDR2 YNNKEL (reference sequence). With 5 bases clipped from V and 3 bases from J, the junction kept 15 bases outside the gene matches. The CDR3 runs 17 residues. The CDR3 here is CASSSLWTGYEHTEAFF. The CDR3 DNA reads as TGTGCCAGCAGCTCCCTCTGGACAGGATATGAACACACTGAAGCTTTCTTT.

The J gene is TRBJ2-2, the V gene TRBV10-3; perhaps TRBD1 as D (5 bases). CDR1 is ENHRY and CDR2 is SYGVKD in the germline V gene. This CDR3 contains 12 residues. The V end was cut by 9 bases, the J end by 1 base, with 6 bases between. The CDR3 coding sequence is TGTGCCATAGGACAGAACACCGGGGAGCTGTTTTTT. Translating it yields CAIGQNTGELFF.

The CDR3 here is CASSMTGPGYGYTF. CDR3 DNA: TGTGCCAGTAGTATGACAGGGCCGGGCTATGGCTACACCTTC. The chain has TRBV19 and TRBJ1-2; 7 bases line up with TRBD1. With V trimmed by 3 bases and J by 4 bases, 5 bases remained unmatched. Germline V CDR1 and CDR2: LNHDA, SQIVND (reference sequence). The CDR3 runs to 14 residues.